This is a list of T cell receptor beta chains from one sample in a study of T cells after yellow fever vaccination. TCRdb re-called the 5' RACE reads with MiXCR, one entry per CDR3 protein. This sample has 300,000 to 400,000 distinct CDR3 sequences, with around 13% found just once. The input for sequencing was CD4+ T cells sorted from PBMCs, taken 15 days after the yellow fever booster vaccination. Source of these receptors: a man in his late teens or twenties who received the YFV17D yellow fever vaccine. Both conserved end residues are trimmed from each CDR3. The order of the fields is clone size, J gene, V gene, CDR3 protein. Only part of the rows carry a size: once, few, many, or a class if the clone is expanded.

size: many; J: TRBJ2-1; V: TRBV24-1; CDR3: ATAPGGGANYNEQF
size: few; J: TRBJ2-4; V: TRBV6-2/TRBV6-3; CDR3: ASRSDSLIQY
size: many; J: TRBJ2-5; V: TRBV7-8; CDR3: ASSLDRGETQY
size: few; J: TRBJ1-2; V: TRBV4-1; CDR3: ASSQVQGAWT
size: few; J: TRBJ2-3; V: TRBV9; CDR3: ASSVVPTHTDTQY
size: NA; J: TRBJ1-5; V: TRBV7-6; CDR3: ASSLGQGAGYGNQPQH
size: NA; J: TRBJ1-1; V: TRBV6-2/TRBV6-3; CDR3: ASSLQQVLREAF
size: many; J: TRBJ2-3; V: TRBV24-1; CDR3: ATSDPVQTDTQY
size: few; J: TRBJ2-3; V: TRBV12-3/TRBV12-4; CDR3: ASSLHSGGAQFTDTQY
size: NA; J: TRBJ1-2; V: TRBV2; CDR3: ASSQSSGYT
size: NA; J: TRBJ2-7; V: TRBV5-1; CDR3: ASSTRQGSSYEQY
size: many; J: TRBJ2-2; V: TRBV5-1; CDR3: ASSRTGYTGELF
size: few; J: TRBJ2-1; V: TRBV7-9; CDR3: AGGGDEQF
size: few; J: TRBJ1-1; V: TRBV5-1; CDR3: ASSLLGQGSTEAF
size: NA; J: TRBJ2-3; V: TRBV6-1; CDR3: ASSGAASTDTQY
size: NA; J: TRBJ2-4; V: TRBV20-1; CDR3: SASLSRGNIQY
size: NA; J: TRBJ2-1; V: TRBV24-1; CDR3: ATSPIGGYDNEQF
size: NA; J: TRBJ2-3; V: TRBV29-1; CDR3: SVPGLNTDTQY
size: NA; J: TRBJ1-1; V: TRBV5-1; CDR3: ASSSDPGNTEAF
size: NA; J: TRBJ2-5; V: TRBV6-5; CDR3: ASSSDPGRETQY
size: NA; J: TRBJ2-5; V: TRBV20-1; CDR3: SAPLPGRQETQY
size: NA; J: TRBJ2-5; V: TRBV2; CDR3: ASIRGAQETQY
size: NA; J: TRBJ2-4; V: TRBV5-1; CDR3: ASSLEGDIQY
size: many; J: TRBJ2-3; V: TRBV5-6; CDR3: ASSDTGRDTQY
size: few; J: TRBJ2-1; V: TRBV7-2; CDR3: ASSLASDRDEQF
size: NA; J: TRBJ2-7; V: TRBV10-3; CDR3: AIRDSITGYEQY
size: few; J: TRBJ1-1; V: TRBV6-2/TRBV6-3; CDR3: ASRNREDTEAF
size: few; J: TRBJ2-5; V: TRBV10-3; CDR3: AIGKGSSRETQY